This passage covers 6 T cell receptor beta chains from one sample sequenced in a study of T cells in Graves' hyperthyroidism and ophthalmopathy. The investigators amplified TCR beta CDR3 regions from RNA transcripts. HTBI primers were used for first-round RT-PCR of the TCR CDR3. Using its own MiXCR run on the multiplex PCR reads, TCRdb lists one record per CDR3 protein. The table shows roughly 500,000 distinct CDR3 sequences, with 35% to 55% occurring only once. Sequenced: peripheral blood or thyroid tissue (not recorded which). These receptors all come from an adult woman with Graves' disease, either hyperthyroidism or ophthalmopathy (not recorded which).

The sample holds many counts of this clonotype. The genes are TRBV7-2 and TRBJ2-5, with 11 bases lining up with TRBD2. There are 16 residues in the CDR3. The germline V gene has CDR1 SGHTA and CDR2 FQGNSA. V trimming: 4 bases; J trimming: 4 bases; junction bases outside the gene matches: 8. This chain's CDR3 is CASSSRTSGPVETQYF. DNA of the CDR3: TGTGCCAGCAGCTCCAGGACTAGCGGGCCAGTAGAGACCCAGTACTTC.

In its sample, this clonotype was seen many times. The chain recombines TRBV3-1 with TRBJ2-7; the D gene is possibly TRBD1 (5 bases). CDR3 size: 13 residues. The V end was cut by 1 base, the J end by 12 bases, with 16 bases between. Germline V gene lookup returns CDR1 LGHDT and CDR2 YNNKEL (reference sequence). CDR3 in amino acids: CASSQGGPSKRYF. CDR3 nucleotide sequence: TGTGCCAGCAGCCAAGGGGGCCCCAGTAAGCGGTACTTC.

To note about this clonotype: This CDR3 is missing its conserved last phenylalanine or tryptophan, likely due to a read error. The DNA is left out, because the CDR3 cannot be placed on it with certainty; the CDR3 is given as TCRdb lists it. The genes are TRBV7-6 and TRBJ2-6. Germline CDR1 is SGHVS and CDR2 is FNYEAQ. The CDR3 is made up of 8 amino acids, end residues included. The CDR3 reads CASSFVDI.

In this sample, this clonotype turned up once. The rearrangement links TRBV24-1 to TRBJ2-5; D is perhaps TRBD1 or TRBD2 (5 bases each). In germline, CDR1 is KGHDR, CDR2 SFDVKD. Trimming shortened V by 11 bases and J by 2 bases, and 17 bases separated the two germline ends. The CDR3 is 14 residues long. CDR3 protein: CASSRGTEQETQYF. CDR3 in DNA: TGTGCCAGCTCACGAGGGACGGAGCAAGAGACCCAGTACTTC.

This clonotype was seen only once. The gene calls are TRBV5-1 and TRBJ1-6, with TRBD1 matching 8 bases. The length of the CDR3 is 17 residues. Unmatched junction bases numbered 5, after V lost 0 bases and J lost 3 bases. Germline V gene data show CDR1 as SGHRS and CDR2 as YFSETQ. The CDR3 coding sequence is TGCGCCAGCAGCTTGGCCTTCGGACAGGGCTATAATTCACCCCTCCACTTT. This translates into CASSLAFGQGYNSPLHF.

This clonotype was picked up many times. The J gene is TRBJ1-1, the V gene TRBV19; D remains unclear. CDR1 is LNHDA and CDR2 is SQIVND in the germline V gene (reference sequence). Trimming took off 2 bases at V and 3 bases at J, with 7 bases between the two ends. The CDR3 runs 13 residues. The CDR3: CASSISGHTEAFF. The CDR3 DNA reads as TGTGCCAGTAGTATATCGGGCCACACTGAAGCTTTCTTT.